These 21 T cell receptor beta chains originate from one sample sequenced in a study of shared clonotypes between healthy human individuals. This table comes from immunoSEQ multiplex PCR, and its TCRdb copy is limited to in-frame clones, with some not included. The table includes around 95,000 clones, about 68% detected once. The sample taken for sequencing was memory CD8+ T cells sorted from blood. Regarding subset: CD45RO+ cells pooled with CCR7-negative TemRA cells. These receptor sequences come from a man between 25 and 39 years old in good health.

This clone was recorded a few times. CDR3 DNA: TGTGCCAGCAGCGGGGAAGGCAGGGGTCAGCCCCAGCATTTT. Translated: CASSGEGRGQPQHF. V usage is TRBV5-8 and J usage is TRBJ1-5; maybe TRBD1 (6 bases). CDR1 and CDR2 (germline): SGHTS, YDEGEE. The ends were cut back, 4 bases at V and 6 bases at J, with 14 bases in the middle. There are 14 residues in the CDR3.

This sequence joins TRBV29-1 and TRBJ2-1, with D tentatively TRBD2 (6 bases). This CDR3 is 15 amino acids long. In germline, CDR1 is SQVTM, CDR2 ANQGSEA. The V end lost 5 bases, the J end lost 4 bases, and 18 bases lay between the germline ends. CDR3 sequence reads: CSVTLGSGRYNEQFF. The CDR3 DNA reads TGCAGCGTTACCTTGGGTAGCGGTAGGTACAATGAGCAGTTCTTC.

The chain couples TRBV28 to TRBJ2-2, with no clear D. CDR1 MDHEN and CDR2 SYDVKM come from the germline V gene. The CDR3 is 13 amino acids. The V end lost 6 bases, the J end lost 4 bases, and 9 bases lay between the germline ends. The CDR3 protein is CASSLESTGELFF. In nucleotides, the CDR3 is TGTGCCAGCAGCCTCGAATCCACCGGGGAGCTGTTTTTT.

The chain couples TRBV6-1 to TRBJ2-2; 10 bases map to TRBD1. Looked up from germline, CDR1 is MNHNS and CDR2 is SASEGT. V was clipped by 4 bases and J by 7 bases; unmatched bases: 6. CDR3 size: 15 residues. The CDR3 loop is CASSGTGGAVGELFF. In nucleotides, the CDR3 is TGTGCCAGCAGTGGGACAGGGGGGGCGGTCGGGGAGCTGTTTTTT.

This clone appeared many times. The V and J genes are TRBV2 and TRBJ2-7, with TRBD2 matching 11 bases. CDR3 size: 15 residues. The V and J ends lost 5 bases and 4 bases, in that order; junction bases with no gene match: 7. Germline assignment: CDR1 SNHLY and CDR2 FYNNEI. This chain's CDR3 is CASSQLPSGRYEQYF. In DNA, the CDR3 is TGTGCCAGCAGTCAACTACCTAGCGGGAGGTACGAGCAGTACTTC.

V and J are TRBV10-2 and TRBJ2-1; possibly TRBD2 for D (5 bases). The germline V gene has CDR1 WSHSY and CDR2 SAAADI. This CDR3 contains 15 residues. Trimming stripped 8 bases from V and 2 bases from J, with 16 bases between. This chain's CDR3 is CASGNTGSAYNEQFF. CDR3 DNA: TGCGCCAGCGGTAACACGGGATCAGCCTACAATGAGCAGTTCTTC.

The chain is built from TRBV15 and TRBJ1-3, with 7 bases aligning to TRBD1. Germline V gene lookup returns CDR1 LNHNV and CDR2 YYDKDF (reference sequence). Trimming took 0 bases from V and 2 from J; bases not matched to a gene: 4. This CDR3 comprises 16 residues. In DNA form, the CDR3 reads TGTGCCACCAGCAGAGATTTAGGGGGCGCTGGAAACACCATATATTTT. Translating gives CATSRDLGGAGNTIYF.

This sequence joins TRBV30 and TRBJ2-3; D is ambiguous. In germline, CDR1 is GTSNPN, CDR2 SVGIG (reference sequence). The CDR3 has 12 residues. The ends were cut back, 8 bases at V and 4 bases at J, with 13 bases in the middle. The CDR3 sequence is CAGKIRADTQYF. CDR3 sequence (DNA): TGTGCCGGGAAAATTCGGGCAGATACGCAGTATTTT. The full variable domain, completed using reference TRBV30 and TRBJ2-3, is SQTIHQWPATLVQPVGSPLSLECTVEGTSNPNLYWYRQAAGRGLQLLFYSVGIGQISSEVPQNLSASRPQDRQFILSSKKLLLSDSGFYLCAGKIRADTQYFGPGTRLTVL.

The table lists this clone with many counts. V gene TRBV28 combines with J gene TRBJ2-3, with D tentatively TRBD1 (5 bases). Trimming took off 6 bases at V and 2 bases at J, with 18 bases between the two ends. CDR3 length: 16 amino acids. In germline, CDR1 is MDHEN, CDR2 SYDVKM. The CDR3 bases are TGTGCCAGCAGCTACCTGACAGAAGAGGACACAGATACGCAGTATTTT. This encodes CASSYLTEEDTDTQYF.

V usage is TRBV4-3 and J usage is TRBJ2-3; no clear D gene. CDR1 is LGHNA, CDR2 YSLEER, per germline. This CDR3 spans 13 amino acids. Trimming took 1 base from V and 5 from J, leaving 7 bases between them. The CDR3 is CASSQVYGDTQYF. DNA of the CDR3: TGCGCCAGCAGCCAAGTTTACGGAGATACGCAGTATTTT.

The rearrangement links TRBV18 to TRBJ2-1; 8 bases fit TRBD2. Germline V CDR1 and CDR2: KGHSH, LQKENI. V gave up 1 base and J gave up 6 bases; unmatched junction bases: 14. This CDR3 spans 18 amino acids. In DNA, the CDR3 is TGTGCCAGCTCACCACTACCCGCGGGACTAGTTTCGTTCAATGAGCAGTTCTTC. It is translated as CASSPLPAGLVSFNEQFF.

The rearrangement links TRBV7-9 to TRBJ1-1; TRBD1 is a possible D gene (6 bases). This CDR3 region has 14 residues. Between the trimmed V and J ends, which lost 5 bases and 7 bases, there was a span of 17 bases. Germline values: CDR1 SEHNR, CDR2 FQNEAQ (reference sequence). The CDR3 reads CASSRRQALYEAFF. The CDR3 bases are TGTGCCAGCAGCCGGCGACAGGCGCTGTATGAAGCTTTCTTT. The full variable domain, in which reference TRBV7-9 and TRBJ1-1 provide the parts outside the CDR3, is DTGVSQNPRHKITKRGQNVTFRCDPISEHNRLYWYRQTLGQGPEFLTYFQNEAQLEKSRLLSDRFSAERPKGSFSTLEIQRTEQGDSAMYLCASSRRQALYEAFFGQGTRLTVV.

This CDR3 is CASSRTSGRTDTGELFF. The CDR3 DNA reads TGTGCCAGCAGCCGGACTAGCGGGAGAACGGACACCGGGGAGCTGTTTTTT. The chain couples TRBV7-9 to TRBJ2-2, with 13 bases that match TRBD2. From germline, CDR1 is SEHNR and CDR2 FQNEAQ (reference sequence). J was trimmed by 3 bases and V by 5 bases; bases with no gene match: 6. This CDR3 is built from 17 residues.

This clone was recorded many times. The sample has other DNA sequences that encode this CDR3 too. The CDR3 sequence: CASSEATSGSYEQYF. CDR3 coding DNA: TGTGCCAGCAGTGAAGCGACTAGCGGCTCCTACGAGCAGTACTTC. The rearrangement joins TRBV6-1 to TRBJ2-7; TRBD2 agrees at 9 bases. The trim removed 0 bases at V and 0 bases at J, leaving 0 bases unmatched. CDR1 and CDR2 (germline): MNHNS, SASEGT. The CDR3 covers 15 residues.

The chain is built from TRBV6-4 and TRBJ2-3; maybe TRBD2 (5 bases). Germline values: CDR1 MRHNA, CDR2 SNTAGT. There are 14 residues in the CDR3. V was pared by 2 bases and J by 2 bases, with 8 bases between. CDR3 nucleotide sequence: TGTGCCAGCAGTGACGGCGGGCCCACAGATACGCAGTATTTT. Translation gives CASSDGGPTDTQYF.

The V gene is TRBV27, the J gene TRBJ1-1, with D tentatively TRBD1 (6 bases). The CDR3 covers 14 residues. The germline V and J ends were trimmed by 7 bases and 4 bases, with 16 bases remaining between them. Germline values: CDR1 MNHEY, CDR2 SMNVEV (reference sequence). The CDR3, as DNA: TGTGCCAGCACCCGGAGGGGGGGCGGCACTGAAGCTTTCTTT. Amino acid sequence: CASTRRGGGTEAFF.

The chain combines TRBV11-2 with TRBJ2-4, with TRBD1 identical over 9 bases. In germline, CDR1 is SGHAT, CDR2 FQNNGV. The CDR3 totals 15 residues. The trim removed 5 bases at V and 0 bases at J, leaving 2 bases unmatched. In DNA, the CDR3 is TGTGCCAGCAGCACAGGGGGCATAGCCAAAAACATTCAGTACTTC. Translated, it gives CASSTGGIAKNIQYF.

This clone has a single count. The gene calls are TRBV28 and TRBJ2-7, with TRBD1 matching over 7 bases. The germline V gene encodes CDR1 MDHEN and CDR2 SYDVKM. J gave up 1 base and V 2 bases, and 8 bases lay outside the gene matches. The CDR3 extends over 16 amino acids. For the CDR3, the DNA is TGTGCCAGCAGTTTACACATAGACAGGGTTTCCTACGAGCAGTACTTC. Translation gives CASSLHIDRVSYEQYF.

This clone was counted between two and nine times. This rearrangement joins TRBV27 to TRBJ2-2; 10 bases are shared with TRBD1. Germline lookup yields CDR1 MNHEY and CDR2 SMNVEV (reference sequence). CDR3 length: 18 amino acids. The J segment lost 4 bases and the V segment lost 5 bases, leaving 13 bases of the junction unmatched. The CDR3 loop reads CASSPQIRQGAGTGELFF. In nucleotides, the CDR3 is TGTGCCAGCAGTCCACAAATTCGACAGGGGGCCGGCACCGGGGAGCTGTTTTTT.

This clone has only a few counts. V gene TRBV6-4 combines with J gene TRBJ2-3; D may be TRBD1 (5 bases). The germline V gene encodes CDR1 MRHNA and CDR2 SNTAGT. V lost 2 bases, J lost 8 bases, and 11 bases lay in between. There are 13 residues in the CDR3. CDR3 loop: CASSDDSQGTQYF. The CDR3 DNA follows: TGTGCCAGCAGTGACGATTCCCAGGGTACGCAGTATTTT.

The rearrangement links TRBV29-1 to TRBJ2-1; 8 bases are shared with TRBD1. This CDR3 is 15 amino acids long. The germline V gene encodes CDR1 SQVTM and CDR2 ANQGSEA. V lost 5 bases and J lost 0; bases outside the gene matches: 6. The CDR3 sequence is CSVSGGPSSYNEQFF. The CDR3 DNA reads as TGCAGCGTTTCAGGGGGCCCTAGCTCCTACAATGAGCAGTTCTTC.